This TCR beta chain was recorded in a study of blood T cell repertoires in COVID-19. Across the whole study: Acute and convalescent COVID-19 samples came from the United States, Italy and Spain. PBMCs, B-cell-depleted T cells, or T cells were the source of the cDNA or gDNA that made up the material.

Assay used: immunoSEQ multiplex PCR; TCRdb lists only in-frame clones, some missing. This sample carries 310,000 or so clones, about 88% of them seen once, and the ten largest clones take 1% to 1.5%. In germline, CDR1 is SGHTA, CDR2 FQGNSA. The junction had 12 bases not matched to a gene; V was cut back by 5 bases and J by 6 bases. This CDR3 has 16 residues. The sequence was collected from a man in his 70s with acute or convalescent COVID-19. The rearrangement uses TRBV7-2 and TRBJ2-1; 8 positions match TRBD2. What was sequenced was peripheral blood. This CDR3 is CASSPSGTRGGNEQFF. In nucleotides, the CDR3 is TGTGCCAGCAGCCCCTCCGGGACTAGGGGTGGCAATGAGCAGTTCTTC.